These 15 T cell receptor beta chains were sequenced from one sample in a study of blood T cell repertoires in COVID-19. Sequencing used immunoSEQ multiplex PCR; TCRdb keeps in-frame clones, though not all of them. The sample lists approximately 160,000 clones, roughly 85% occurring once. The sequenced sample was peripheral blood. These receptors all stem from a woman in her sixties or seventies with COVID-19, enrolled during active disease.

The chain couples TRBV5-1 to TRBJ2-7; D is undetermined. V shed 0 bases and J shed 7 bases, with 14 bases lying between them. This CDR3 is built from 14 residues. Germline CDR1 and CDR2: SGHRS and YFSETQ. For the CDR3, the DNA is TGCGCCAGCAGCTTGGGGCCAGCGTTCGGGGAGCAGTACGTC. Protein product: CASSLGPAFGEQYV.

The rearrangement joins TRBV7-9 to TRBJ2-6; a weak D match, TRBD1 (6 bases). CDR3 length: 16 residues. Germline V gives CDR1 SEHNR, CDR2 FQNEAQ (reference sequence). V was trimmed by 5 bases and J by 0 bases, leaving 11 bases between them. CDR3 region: CASSALQGSGANVLTF. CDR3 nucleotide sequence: TGTGCCAGCAGCGCGTTACAGGGCTCTGGGGCCAACGTCCTGACTTTC.

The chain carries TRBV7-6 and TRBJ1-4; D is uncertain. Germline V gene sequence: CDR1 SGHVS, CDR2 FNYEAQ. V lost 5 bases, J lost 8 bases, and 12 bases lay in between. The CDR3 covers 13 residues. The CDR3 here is CASSIQEGEKLFF. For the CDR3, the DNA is TGTGCCAGCAGCATCCAGGAGGGCGAAAAACTGTTTTTT. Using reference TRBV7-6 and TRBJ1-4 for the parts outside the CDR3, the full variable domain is GAGVSQSPRYKVTKRGQDVALRCDPISGHVSLYWYRQALGQGPEFLTYFNYEAQQDKSGLPNDRFSAERPEGSISTLTIQRTEQRDSAMYRCASSIQEGEKLFFGSGTQLSVL.

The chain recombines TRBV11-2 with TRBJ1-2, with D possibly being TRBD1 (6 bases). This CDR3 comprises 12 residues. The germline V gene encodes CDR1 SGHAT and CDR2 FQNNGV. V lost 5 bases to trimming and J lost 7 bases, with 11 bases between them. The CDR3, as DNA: TGTGCCAGCAGCGCACAGGGTAGTGGCTACACCTTC. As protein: CASSAQGSGYTF.

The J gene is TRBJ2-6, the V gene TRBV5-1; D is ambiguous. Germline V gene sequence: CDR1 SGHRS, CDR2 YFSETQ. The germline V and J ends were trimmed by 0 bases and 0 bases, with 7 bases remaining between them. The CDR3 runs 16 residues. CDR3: CASSLGTNSGANVLTF. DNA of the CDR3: TGCGCCAGCAGCTTGGGCACTAACTCTGGGGCCAACGTCCTGACTTTC.

Here the CDR3 reads CASTRESTDTQYF. DNA for the CDR3: TGCGCCAGCACGCGGGAGTCGACAGATACGCAGTATTTT. The V and J genes are TRBV5-1 and TRBJ2-3; 7 bases map to TRBD2. V shed 6 bases and J 3 bases; nucleotides not matched to a gene: 4. The germline V gene encodes CDR1 SGHRS and CDR2 YFSETQ. This CDR3 has 13 amino acids.

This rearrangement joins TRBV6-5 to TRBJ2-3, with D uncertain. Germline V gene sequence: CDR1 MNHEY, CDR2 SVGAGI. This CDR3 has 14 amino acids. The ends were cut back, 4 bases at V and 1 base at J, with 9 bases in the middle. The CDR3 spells CASSSSGGTDTQYF. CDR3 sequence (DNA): TGTGCCAGCAGTTCTTCCGGTGGCACAGATACGCAGTATTTT.

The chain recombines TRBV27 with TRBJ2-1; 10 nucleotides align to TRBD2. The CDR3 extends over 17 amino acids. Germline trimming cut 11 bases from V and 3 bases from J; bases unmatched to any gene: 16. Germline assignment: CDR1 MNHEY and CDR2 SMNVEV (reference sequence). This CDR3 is CAAVPRSGGINYNEQFF. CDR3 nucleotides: TGTGCCGCCGTGCCCCGTAGCGGGGGGATAAACTACAATGAGCAGTTCTTC.

CDR3 protein: CASMETPSRTTEAFF. Here the CDR3 DNA reads TGTGCCAGCATGGAGACACCCTCACGGACAACTGAAGCTTTCTTT. This sequence joins TRBV6-5 and TRBJ1-1, with D possibly being TRBD1 (5 bases). CDR1 is MNHEY and CDR2 is SVGAGI in the germline V gene. The ends were cut back, 7 bases at V and 5 bases at J, with 20 bases in the middle. There are 15 residues in the CDR3.

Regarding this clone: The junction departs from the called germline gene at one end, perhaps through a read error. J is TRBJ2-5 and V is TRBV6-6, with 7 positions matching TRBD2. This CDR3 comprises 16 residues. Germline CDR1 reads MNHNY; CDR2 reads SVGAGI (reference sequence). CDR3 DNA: TGTGTCAGCAGAACTTACCCCGGGACTAACCAAGAGACCCAGTACTTC. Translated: CVSRTYPGTNQETQYF.

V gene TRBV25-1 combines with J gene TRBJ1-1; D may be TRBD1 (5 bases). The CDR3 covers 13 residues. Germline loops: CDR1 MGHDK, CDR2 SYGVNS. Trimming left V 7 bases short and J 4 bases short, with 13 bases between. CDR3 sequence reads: CASKGIMGTEAFF. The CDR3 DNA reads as TGTGCCAGCAAGGGGATTATGGGCACTGAAGCTTTCTTT. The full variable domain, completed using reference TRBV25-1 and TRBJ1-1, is EADIYQTPRYLVIGTGKKITLECSQTMGHDKMYWYQQDPGMELHLIHYSYGVNSTEKGDLSSESTVSRIRTEHFPLTLESARPSHTSQYLCASKGIMGTEAFFGQGTRLTVV.

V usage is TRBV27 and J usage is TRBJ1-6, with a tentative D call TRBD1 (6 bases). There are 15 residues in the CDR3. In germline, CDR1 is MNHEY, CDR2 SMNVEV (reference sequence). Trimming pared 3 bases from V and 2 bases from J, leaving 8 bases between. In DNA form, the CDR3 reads TGTGCCAGCAGTTTGCAGGGGCCCTATAATTCACCCCTCCACTTT. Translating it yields CASSLQGPYNSPLHF.

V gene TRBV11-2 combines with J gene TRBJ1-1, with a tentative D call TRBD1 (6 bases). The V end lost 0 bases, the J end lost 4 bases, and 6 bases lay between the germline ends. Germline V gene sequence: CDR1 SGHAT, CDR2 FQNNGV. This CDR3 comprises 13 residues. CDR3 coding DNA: TGTGCCAGCAGCTTAGAGGGGGCCACTGAAGCTTTCTTT. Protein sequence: CASSLEGATEAFF. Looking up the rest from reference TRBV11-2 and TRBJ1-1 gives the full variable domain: EAGVAQSPRYKIIEKRQSVAFWCNPISGHATLYWYQQILGQGPKLLIQFQNNGVVDDSQLPKDRFSAERLKGVDSTLKIQPAKLEDSAVYLCASSLEGATEAFFGQGTRLTVV.

The CDR3 nucleotides read TGTGCCAGCTCCTCATTAGAGGTGGGTCAGCCCCAGCATTTT. Its protein product is CASSSLEVGQPQHF. The genes are TRBV18 and TRBJ1-5; D gene ambiguous. This CDR3 comprises 14 residues. The V end was cut by 6 bases, the J end by 6 bases, with 15 bases between. Germline CDR1 KGHSH, CDR2 LQKENI.

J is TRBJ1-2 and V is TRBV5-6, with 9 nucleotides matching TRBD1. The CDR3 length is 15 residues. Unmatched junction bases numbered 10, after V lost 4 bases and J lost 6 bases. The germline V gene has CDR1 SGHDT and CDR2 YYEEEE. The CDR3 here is CASSARGQGINGYTF. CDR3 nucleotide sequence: TGTGCCAGCAGCGCCAGGGGACAGGGAATTAATGGCTACACCTTC.